This entry is about one TCR beta chain. Profiled with immunoSEQ multiplex PCR; TCRdb holds only in-frame clones, not every one. The sample has about 43,000 clones; almost 85% are singletons. The CDR3 contains 15 residues. V was trimmed by 2 bases and J by 7 bases, leaving 15 bases between them. Germline CDR1 is MNHNS and CDR2 is SASEGT. The data derive from a study of blood T cell repertoires in COVID-19. Sequenced: peripheral blood. The receptor was isolated from a woman in her fifties or sixties with acute or convalescent COVID-19. V and J are TRBV6-1 and TRBJ2-1, with D tentatively TRBD1 (6 bases). CDR3 residues: CASSERQAGKNEQFF. The CDR3 nucleotides read TGTGCCAGCAGTGAAAGACAGGCGGGTAAAAATGAGCAGTTCTTC.